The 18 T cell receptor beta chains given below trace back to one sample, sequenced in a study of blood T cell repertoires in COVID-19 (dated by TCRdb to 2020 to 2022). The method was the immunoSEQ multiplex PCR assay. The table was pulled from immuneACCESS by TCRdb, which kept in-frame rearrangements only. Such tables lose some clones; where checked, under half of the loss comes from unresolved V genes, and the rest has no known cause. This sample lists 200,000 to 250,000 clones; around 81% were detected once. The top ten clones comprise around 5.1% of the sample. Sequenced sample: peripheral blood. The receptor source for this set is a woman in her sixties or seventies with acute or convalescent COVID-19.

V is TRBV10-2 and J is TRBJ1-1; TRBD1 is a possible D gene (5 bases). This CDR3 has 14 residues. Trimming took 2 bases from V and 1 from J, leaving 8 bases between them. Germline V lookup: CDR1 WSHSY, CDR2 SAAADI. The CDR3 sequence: CASSEKGQNTEAFF. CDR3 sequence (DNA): TGCGCCAGCAGTGAGAAGGGGCAGAACACTGAAGCTTTCTTT.

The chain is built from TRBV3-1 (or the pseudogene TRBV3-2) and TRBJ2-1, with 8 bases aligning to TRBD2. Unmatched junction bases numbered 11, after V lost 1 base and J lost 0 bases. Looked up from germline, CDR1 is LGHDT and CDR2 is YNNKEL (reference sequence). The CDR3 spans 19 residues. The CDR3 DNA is TGTGCCAGCAGCCAAGTGACCCCGAAGCGGGGGAGCTCCTACAATGAGCAGTTCTTC. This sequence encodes CASSQVTPKRGSSYNEQFF.

In DNA, the CDR3 is TGTGCCAGCAGCGACAGGGATCCTAATGAAAAACTGTTTTTT. It codes for CASSDRDPNEKLFF. The gene calls are TRBV28 and TRBJ1-4; 7 bases fit TRBD1. J lost 3 bases, V lost 6 bases, and 4 bases had no gene match. Germline values: CDR1 MDHEN, CDR2 SYDVKM. This CDR3 contains 14 residues.

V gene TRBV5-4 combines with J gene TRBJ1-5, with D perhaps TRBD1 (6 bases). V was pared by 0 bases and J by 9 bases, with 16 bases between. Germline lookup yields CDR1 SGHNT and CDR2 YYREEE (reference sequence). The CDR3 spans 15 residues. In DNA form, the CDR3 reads TGTGCCAGCAGCTTGGGGACAGCCCCGGGTGCGCCCCAGCATTTT. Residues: CASSLGTAPGAPQHF.

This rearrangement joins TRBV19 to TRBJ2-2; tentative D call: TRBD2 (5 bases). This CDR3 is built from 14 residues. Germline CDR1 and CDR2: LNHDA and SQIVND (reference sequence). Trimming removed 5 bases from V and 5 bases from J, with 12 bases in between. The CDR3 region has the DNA TGTGCCAGTAGTCTAAGGACTTGGACCGGGGAGCTGTTTTTT. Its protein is CASSLRTWTGELFF.

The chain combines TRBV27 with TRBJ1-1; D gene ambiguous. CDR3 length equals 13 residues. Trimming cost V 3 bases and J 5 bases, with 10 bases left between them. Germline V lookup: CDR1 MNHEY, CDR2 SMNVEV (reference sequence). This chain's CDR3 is CASSLNVGTEAFF. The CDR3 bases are TGTGCCAGCAGTTTGAACGTCGGGACTGAAGCTTTCTTT.

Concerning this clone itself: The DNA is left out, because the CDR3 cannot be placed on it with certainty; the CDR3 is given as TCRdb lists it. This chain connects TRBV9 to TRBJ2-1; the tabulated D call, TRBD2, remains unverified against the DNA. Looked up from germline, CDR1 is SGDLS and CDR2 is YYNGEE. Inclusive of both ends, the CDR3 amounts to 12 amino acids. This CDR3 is CASSVGAGAVFF.

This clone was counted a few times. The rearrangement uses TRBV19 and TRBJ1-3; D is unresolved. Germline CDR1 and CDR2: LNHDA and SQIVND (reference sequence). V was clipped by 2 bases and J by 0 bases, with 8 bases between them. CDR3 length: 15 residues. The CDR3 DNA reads TGTGCCAGTAGTATAACGGACTACTCTGGAAACACCATATATTTT. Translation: CASSITDYSGNTIYF.

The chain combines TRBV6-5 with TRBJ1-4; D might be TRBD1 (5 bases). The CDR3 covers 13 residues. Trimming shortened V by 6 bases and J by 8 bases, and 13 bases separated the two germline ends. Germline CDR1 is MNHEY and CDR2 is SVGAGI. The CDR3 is CASSGGIREKLFF. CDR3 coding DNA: TGTGCCAGCAGCGGGGGTATTAGGGAAAAACTGTTTTTT.

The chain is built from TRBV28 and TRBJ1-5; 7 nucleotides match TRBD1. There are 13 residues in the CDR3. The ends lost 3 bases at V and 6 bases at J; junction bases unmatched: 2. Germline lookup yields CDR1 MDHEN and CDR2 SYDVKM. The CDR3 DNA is TGTGCCAGCAGTTTCGACAGGGCTCAGCCCCAGCATTTT. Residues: CASSFDRAQPQHF. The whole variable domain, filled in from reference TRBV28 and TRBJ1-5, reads DVKVTQSSRYLVKRTGEKVFLECVQDMDHENMFWYRQDPGLGLRLIYFSYDVKMKEKGDIPEGYSVSREKKERFSLILESASTNQTSMYLCASSFDRAQPQHFGDGTRLSIL.

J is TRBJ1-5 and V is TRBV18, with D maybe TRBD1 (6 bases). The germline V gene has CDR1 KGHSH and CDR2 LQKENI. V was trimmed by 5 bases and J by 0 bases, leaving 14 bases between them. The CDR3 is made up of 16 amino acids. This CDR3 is CASSEDRSLSNQPQHF. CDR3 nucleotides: TGTGCCAGCTCAGAAGACAGGAGCCTTAGCAATCAGCCCCAGCATTTT.

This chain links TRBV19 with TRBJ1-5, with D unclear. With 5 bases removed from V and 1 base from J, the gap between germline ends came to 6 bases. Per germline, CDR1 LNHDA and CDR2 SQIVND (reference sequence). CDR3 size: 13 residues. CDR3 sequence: CASSSVSNQPQHF. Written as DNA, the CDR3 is TGTGCCAGTAGTTCAGTGAGCAATCAGCCCCAGCATTTT.

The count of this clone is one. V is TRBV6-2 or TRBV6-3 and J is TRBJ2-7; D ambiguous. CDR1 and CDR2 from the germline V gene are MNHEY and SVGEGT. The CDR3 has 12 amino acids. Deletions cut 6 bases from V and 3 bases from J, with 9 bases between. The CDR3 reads CASSQLDYEQYF. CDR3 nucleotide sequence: TGTGCCAGCAGCCAACTCGACTACGAGCAGTACTTC.

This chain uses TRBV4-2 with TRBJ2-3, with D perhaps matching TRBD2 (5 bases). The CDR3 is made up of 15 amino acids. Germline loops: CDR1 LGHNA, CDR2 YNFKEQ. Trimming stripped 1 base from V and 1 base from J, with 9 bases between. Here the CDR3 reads CASSQGLAGTDTQYF. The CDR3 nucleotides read TGTGCCAGCAGCCAAGGGCTAGCCGGCACAGATACGCAGTATTTT.

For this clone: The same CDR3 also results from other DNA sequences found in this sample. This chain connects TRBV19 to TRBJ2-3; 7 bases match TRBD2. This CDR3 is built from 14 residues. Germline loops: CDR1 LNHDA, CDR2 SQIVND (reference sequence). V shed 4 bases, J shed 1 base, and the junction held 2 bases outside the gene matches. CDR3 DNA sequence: TGTGCCAGTAGTAGCGGGGGAGGCACAGATACGCAGTATTTT. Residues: CASSSGGGTDTQYF.

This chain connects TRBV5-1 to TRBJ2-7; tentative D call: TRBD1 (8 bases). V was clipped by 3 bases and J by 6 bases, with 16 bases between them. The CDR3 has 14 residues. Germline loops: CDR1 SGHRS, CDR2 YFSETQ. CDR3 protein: CASSYGQGGGEQYF. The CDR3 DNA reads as TGCGCCAGCAGCTACGGACAGGGAGGGGGCGAGCAGTACTTC.

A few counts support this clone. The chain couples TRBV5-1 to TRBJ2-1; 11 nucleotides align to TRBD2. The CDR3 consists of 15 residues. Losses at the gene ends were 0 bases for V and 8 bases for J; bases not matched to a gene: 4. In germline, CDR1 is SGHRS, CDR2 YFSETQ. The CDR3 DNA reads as TGCGCCAGCAGCTTGGCACTAGCGGGAGTCGATGAGCAGTTCTTC. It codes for CASSLALAGVDEQFF. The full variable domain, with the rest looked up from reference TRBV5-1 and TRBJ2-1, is KAGVTQTPRYLIKTRGQQVTLSCSPISGHRSVSWYQQTPGQGLQFLFEYFSETQRNKGNFPGRFSGRQFSNSRSEMNVSTLELGDSALYLCASSLALAGVDEQFFGPGTRLTVL.

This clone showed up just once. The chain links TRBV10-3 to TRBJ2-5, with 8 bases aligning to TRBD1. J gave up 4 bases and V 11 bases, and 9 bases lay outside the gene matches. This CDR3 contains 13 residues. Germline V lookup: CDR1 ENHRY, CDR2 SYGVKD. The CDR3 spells CAVGQGVGETQYF. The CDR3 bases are TGTGCCGTTGGACAGGGCGTAGGAGAGACCCAGTACTTC.